The clone carrying this T cell receptor beta chain has a handful of counts. Its specificity is not known. The sample originates from a study of molecular identifiers for immune sequencing clone quantification. Whole-study results and caveats: With a barcode shared among identical TCR molecules, highly expanded clone sizes could be underestimated.

Naive CD8 libraries came from about 20,000 to 1,000,000 sorted cells with 10%, 30% or 50% RNA. Both previously described methods and listed TCR primers were employed to make bulk TCR libraries. Using its own MiXCR run on the PCR reads, TCRdb lists one record per CDR3 protein. The repertoire has 100,000 or so distinct CDR3 sequences, around 33% of them found once; the top ten carry around 3.9%. The V gene lost 5 bases and the J gene lost 5 bases, with 10 bases spanning the gap. Germline V gene data show CDR1 as SQVTM and CDR2 as ANQGSEA. There are 12 residues in the CDR3. The receptor comes from a human donor in good health. Some libraries in this study had Jurkat cell RNA spiked in. The sample comprised naive CD8+ T cells from blood, with Jurkat cell RNA spiked in. As for subset: FACS-sorted CD8+CD4-CCR7+CD45RA+ naive T cells. The chain links TRBV29-1 to TRBJ2-1; D ambiguous. This CDR3 is CSVKESDNEQFF. CDR3 nucleotide sequence: TGCAGCGTTAAGGAATCCGACAATGAGCAGTTCTTC.